The rows below give T cell receptor beta chains drawn from one sample of a study of radiation and T cells in renal cell carcinoma. The data were produced by immunoSEQ multiplex PCR, yet TCRdb's version contains in-frame clones alone and is incomplete. The repertoire holds 100,000 to 150,000 clones, approximately 85% seen once, with 5.8% in the top ten. The specimen comprised blood, sampled from a patient whose treatment included radiotherapy and nephrectomy. These receptors were obtained from a man aged 50 to 59 with renal cell carcinoma. Each CDR3 is given with its conserved first and last residue. A D gene is named only where the DNA matches it firmly. Size tells how often a clone was seen (once, few, many) or the class of an expanded clone, and some rows leave it out.

abundance,j_gene,v_gene,d_gene,CDR3aa,CDR3nt
-,TRBJ2-5,TRBV19,TRBD2,CASSIGGGKETQYF,TGTGCCAGTAGTATTGGCGGGGGAAAAGAGACCCAGTACTTC
-,TRBJ2-7,TRBV2,TRBD2,CASSGTSGSLGYEQYF,TGTGCCAGCAGCGGGACTAGCGGGAGTTTGGGGTACGAGCAGTACTTC
-,TRBJ2-1,TRBV20-1,-,CSVNPGAEQFF,TGCAGTGTCAATCCAGGGGCTGAGCAGTTCTTC
-,TRBJ1-1,TRBV6-5,-,CASSPGTPGAEAFF,TGTGCCAGCAGTCCCGGGACCCCCGGAGCTGAAGCTTTCTTT
-,TRBJ1-2,TRBV4-1,-,CASSQDVGGRGAGYTF,TGCGCCAGCAGCCAAGACGTCGGGGGGAGGGGAGCTGGCTACACCTTC
-,TRBJ2-1,TRBV7-3,-,CASSRDRSQANEQFF,TGTGCCAGCAGCCGGGACCGATCCCAGGCCAATGAGCAGTTCTTC
once,TRBJ2-7,TRBV4-2,TRBD2,CASSQEFSPLAGGFYEQYF,TGTGCCAGCAGCCAAGAATTTAGCCCGCTAGCGGGGGGGTTTTACGAGCAGTACTTC
-,TRBJ1-4,TRBV2,TRBD1,CASSGRTGEGEKLFF,TGTGCCAGCAGTGGCCGGACAGGGGAGGGTGAAAAACTGTTTTTT
-,TRBJ2-7,TRBV28,TRBD2,CASILSGSSYEQYF,TGTGCCAGCATTCTAAGCGGGAGCTCCTACGAGCAGTACTTC
-,TRBJ2-7,TRBV7-3,-,CASSLAPGDEQYF,TGTGCCAGCAGCTTAGCCCCGGGAGACGAGCAGTACTTC
-,TRBJ1-1,TRBV7-2,-,CASSLGGPKTEAFF,TGTGCCAGCAGCTTAGGGGGGCCGAAGACTGAAGCTTTCTTT